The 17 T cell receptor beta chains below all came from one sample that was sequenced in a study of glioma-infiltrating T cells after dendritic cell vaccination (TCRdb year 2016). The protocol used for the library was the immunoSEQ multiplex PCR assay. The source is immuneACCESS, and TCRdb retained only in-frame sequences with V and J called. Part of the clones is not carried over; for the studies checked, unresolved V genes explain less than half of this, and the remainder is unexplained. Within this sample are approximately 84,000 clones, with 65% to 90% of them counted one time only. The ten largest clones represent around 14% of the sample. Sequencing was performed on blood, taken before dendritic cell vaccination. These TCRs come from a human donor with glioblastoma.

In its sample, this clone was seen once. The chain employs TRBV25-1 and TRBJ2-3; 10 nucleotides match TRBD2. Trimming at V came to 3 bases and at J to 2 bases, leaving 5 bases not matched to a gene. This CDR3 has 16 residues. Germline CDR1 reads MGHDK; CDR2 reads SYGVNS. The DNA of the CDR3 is TGTGCCAGCAGTGATTGGACTAGCGGAAACACAGATACGCAGTATTTT. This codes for CASSDWTSGNTDTQYF.

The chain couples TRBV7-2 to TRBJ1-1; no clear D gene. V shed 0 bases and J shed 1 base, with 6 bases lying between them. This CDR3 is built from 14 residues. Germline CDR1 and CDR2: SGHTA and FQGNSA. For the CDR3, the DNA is TGTGCCAGCAGCTTAGCGCGGCAGAACACTGAAGCTTTCTTT. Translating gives CASSLARQNTEAFF.

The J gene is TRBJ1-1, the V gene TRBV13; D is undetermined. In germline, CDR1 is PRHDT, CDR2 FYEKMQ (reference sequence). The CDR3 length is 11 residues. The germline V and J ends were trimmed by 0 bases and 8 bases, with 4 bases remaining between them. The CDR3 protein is CASSLGTEAFF. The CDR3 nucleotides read TGTGCCAGCAGCTTAGGGACAGAAGCTTTCTTT.

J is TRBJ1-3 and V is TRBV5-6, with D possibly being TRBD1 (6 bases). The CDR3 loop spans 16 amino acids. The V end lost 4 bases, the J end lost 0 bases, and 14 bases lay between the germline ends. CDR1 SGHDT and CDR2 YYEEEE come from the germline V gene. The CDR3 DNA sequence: TGTGCCAGCAGCCGCAGGGGACGGCTCTCTGGAAACACCATATATTTT. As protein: CASSRRGRLSGNTIYF.

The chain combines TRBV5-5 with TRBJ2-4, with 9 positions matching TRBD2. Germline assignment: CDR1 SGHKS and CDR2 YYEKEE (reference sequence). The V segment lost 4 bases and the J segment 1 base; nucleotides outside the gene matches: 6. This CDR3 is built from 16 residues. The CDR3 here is CASSLGSGGAKNIQYF. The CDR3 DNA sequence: TGTGCCAGCAGCCTCGGCAGCGGGGGGGCCAAAAACATTCAGTACTTC.

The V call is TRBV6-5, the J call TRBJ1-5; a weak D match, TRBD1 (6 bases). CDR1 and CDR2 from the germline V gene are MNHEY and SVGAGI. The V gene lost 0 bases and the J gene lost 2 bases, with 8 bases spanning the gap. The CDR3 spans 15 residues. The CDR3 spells CASSYSHRGNQPQHF. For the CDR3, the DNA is TGTGCCAGCAGTTACTCGCACAGGGGCAATCAGCCCCAGCATTTT.

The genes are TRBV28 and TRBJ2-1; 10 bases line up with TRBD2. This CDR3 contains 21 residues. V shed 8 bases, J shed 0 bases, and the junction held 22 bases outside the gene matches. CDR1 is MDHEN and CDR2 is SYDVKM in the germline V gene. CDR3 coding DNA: TGTGCCAGCTACAGCGTGTGGGCTAGCGGGAGACACCTTAGCTCCTACAATGAGCAGTTCTTC. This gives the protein CASYSVWASGRHLSSYNEQFF. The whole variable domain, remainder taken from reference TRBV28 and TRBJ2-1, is DVKVTQSSRYLVKRTGEKVFLECVQDMDHENMFWYRQDPGLGLRLIYFSYDVKMKEKGDIPEGYSVSREKKERFSLILESASTNQTSMYLCASYSVWASGRHLSSYNEQFFGPGTRLTVL.

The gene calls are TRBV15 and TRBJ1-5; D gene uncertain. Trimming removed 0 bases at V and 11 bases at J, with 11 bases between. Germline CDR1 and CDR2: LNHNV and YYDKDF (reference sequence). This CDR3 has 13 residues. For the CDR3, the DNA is TGTGCCACCAGCAGAGATCGAACCGGGGCCCAGCATTTT. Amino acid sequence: CATSRDRTGAQHF. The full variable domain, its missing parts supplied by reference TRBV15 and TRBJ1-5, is DAMVIQNPRYQVTQFGKPVTLSCSQTLNHNVMYWYQQKSSQAPKLLFHYYDKDFNNEADTPDNFQSRRPNTSFCFLDIRSPGLGDTAMYLCATSRDRTGAQHFGDGTRLSIL.

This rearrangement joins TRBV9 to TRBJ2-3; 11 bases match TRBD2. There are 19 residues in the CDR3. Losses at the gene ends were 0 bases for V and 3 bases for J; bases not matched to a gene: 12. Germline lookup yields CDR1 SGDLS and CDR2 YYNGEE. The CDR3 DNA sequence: TGTGCCAGCAGCGTAGAGGGAGGGCTAGCGGGAGGAAAAACAGATACGCAGTATTTT. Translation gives CASSVEGGLAGGKTDTQYF.

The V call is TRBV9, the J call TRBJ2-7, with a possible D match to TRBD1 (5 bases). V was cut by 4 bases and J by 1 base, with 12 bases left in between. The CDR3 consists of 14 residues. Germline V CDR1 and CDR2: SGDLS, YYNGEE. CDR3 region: CASSLGHYSYEQYF. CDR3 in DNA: TGTGCCAGCAGCTTAGGACATTATTCCTACGAGCAGTACTTC.

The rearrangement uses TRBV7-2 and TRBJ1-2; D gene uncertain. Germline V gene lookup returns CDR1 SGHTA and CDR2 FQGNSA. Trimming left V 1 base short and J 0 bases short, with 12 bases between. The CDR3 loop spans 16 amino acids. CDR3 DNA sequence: TGTGCCAGCAGCTTAGTTAGCAGTCCCTCTAACTATGGCTACACCTTC. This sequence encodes CASSLVSSPSNYGYTF. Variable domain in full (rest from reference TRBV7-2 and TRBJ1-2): GAGVSQSPSNKVTEKGKDVELRCDPISGHTALYWYRQSLGQGLEFLIYFQGNSAPDKSGLPSDRFSAERTGGSVSTLTIQRTQQEDSAVYLCASSLVSSPSNYGYTFGSGTRLTVV.

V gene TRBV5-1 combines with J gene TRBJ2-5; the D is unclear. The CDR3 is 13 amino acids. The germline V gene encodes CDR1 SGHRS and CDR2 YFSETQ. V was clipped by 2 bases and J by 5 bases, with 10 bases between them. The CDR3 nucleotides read TGCGCCAGCAGCTTCCGGCTCGGGGAGACCCAGTACTTC. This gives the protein CASSFRLGETQYF.

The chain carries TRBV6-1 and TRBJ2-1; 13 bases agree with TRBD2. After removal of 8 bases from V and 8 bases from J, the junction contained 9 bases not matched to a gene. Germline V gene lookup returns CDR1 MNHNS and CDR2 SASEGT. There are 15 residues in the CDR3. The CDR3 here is CASGLTSGGLDEQFF. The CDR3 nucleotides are TGTGCCAGCGGCCTGACTAGCGGGGGGTTAGATGAGCAGTTCTTC.

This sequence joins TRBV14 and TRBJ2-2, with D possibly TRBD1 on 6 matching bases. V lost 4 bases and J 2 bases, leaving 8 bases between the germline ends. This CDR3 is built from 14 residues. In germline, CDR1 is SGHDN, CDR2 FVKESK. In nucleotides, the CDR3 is TGTGCCAGCAGCCGACAGGTTAACACCGGGGAGCTGTTTTTT. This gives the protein CASSRQVNTGELFF.

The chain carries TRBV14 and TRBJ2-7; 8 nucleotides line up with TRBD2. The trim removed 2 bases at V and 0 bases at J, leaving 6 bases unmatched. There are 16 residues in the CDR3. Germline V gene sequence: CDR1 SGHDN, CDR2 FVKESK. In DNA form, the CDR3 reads TGTGCCAGCAGCCAACGGACTAGCCTAACCTCCTACGAGCAGTACTTC. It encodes CASSQRTSLTSYEQYF. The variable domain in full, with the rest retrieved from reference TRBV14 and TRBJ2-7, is EAGVTQFPSHSVIEKGQTVTLRCDPISGHDNLYWYRRVMGKEIKFLLHFVKESKQDESGMPNNRFLAERTGGTYSTLKVQPAELEDSGVYFCASSQRTSLTSYEQYFGPGTRLTVT.

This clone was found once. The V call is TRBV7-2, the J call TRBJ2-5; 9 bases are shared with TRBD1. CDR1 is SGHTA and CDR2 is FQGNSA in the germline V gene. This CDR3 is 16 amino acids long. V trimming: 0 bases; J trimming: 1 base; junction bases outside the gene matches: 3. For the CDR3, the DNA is TGTGCCAGCAGCTTAGCTAGGGACAGGGCCCAAGAGACCCAGTACTTC. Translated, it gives CASSLARDRAQETQYF.

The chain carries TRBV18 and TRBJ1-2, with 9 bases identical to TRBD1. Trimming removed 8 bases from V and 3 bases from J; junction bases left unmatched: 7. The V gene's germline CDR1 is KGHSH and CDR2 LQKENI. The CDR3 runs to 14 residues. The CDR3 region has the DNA TGTGCCAGCCTACCCGGACAGGGGCACTATGGCTACACCTTC. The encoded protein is CASLPGQGHYGYTF.